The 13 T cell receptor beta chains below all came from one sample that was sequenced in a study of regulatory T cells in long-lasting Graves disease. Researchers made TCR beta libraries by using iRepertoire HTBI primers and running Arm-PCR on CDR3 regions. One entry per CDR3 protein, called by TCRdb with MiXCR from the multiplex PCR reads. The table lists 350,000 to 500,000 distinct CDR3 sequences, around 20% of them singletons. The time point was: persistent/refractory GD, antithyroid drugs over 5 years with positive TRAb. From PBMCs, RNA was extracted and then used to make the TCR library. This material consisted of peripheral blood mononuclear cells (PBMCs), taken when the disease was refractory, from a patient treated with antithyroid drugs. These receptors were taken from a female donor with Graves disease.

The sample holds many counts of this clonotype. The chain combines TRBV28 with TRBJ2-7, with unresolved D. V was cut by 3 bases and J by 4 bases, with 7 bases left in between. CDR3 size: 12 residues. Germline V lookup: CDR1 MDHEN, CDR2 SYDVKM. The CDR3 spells CASSLQDYEQYF. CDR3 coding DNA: TGTGCCAGCAGTTTGCAGGATTACGAGCAGTACTTC.

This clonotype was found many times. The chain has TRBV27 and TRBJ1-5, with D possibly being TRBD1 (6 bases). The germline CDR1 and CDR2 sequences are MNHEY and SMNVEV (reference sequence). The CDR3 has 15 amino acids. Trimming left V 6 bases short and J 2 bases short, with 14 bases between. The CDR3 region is CASRGGGGGNQPQHF. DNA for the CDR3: TGTGCCAGCAGAGGGGGGGGTGGGGGCAATCAGCCCCAGCATTTT.

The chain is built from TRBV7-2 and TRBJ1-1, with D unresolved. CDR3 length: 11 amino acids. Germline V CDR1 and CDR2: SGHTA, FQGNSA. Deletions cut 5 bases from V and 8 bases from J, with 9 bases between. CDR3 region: CASSPRGEAFF. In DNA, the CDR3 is TGTGCCAGCAGCCCTCGCGGGGAAGCTTTCTTT.

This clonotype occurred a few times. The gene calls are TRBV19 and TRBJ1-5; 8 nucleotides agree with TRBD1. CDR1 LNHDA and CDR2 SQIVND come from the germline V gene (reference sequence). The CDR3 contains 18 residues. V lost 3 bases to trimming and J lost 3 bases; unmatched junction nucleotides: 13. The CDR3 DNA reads TGTGCCAGTAGTATTTCAGGGGGCGCGGTTGGGTTCAATCAGCCCCAGCATTTT. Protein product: CASSISGGAVGFNQPQHF.

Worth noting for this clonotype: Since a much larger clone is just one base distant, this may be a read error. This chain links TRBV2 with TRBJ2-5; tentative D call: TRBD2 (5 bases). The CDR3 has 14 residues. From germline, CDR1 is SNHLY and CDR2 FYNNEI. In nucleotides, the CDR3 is TGTGCCAGCAGCCCGGACCAACCTATGGGGAGCCAGCACTTC. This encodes CASSPDQPMGSQHF.

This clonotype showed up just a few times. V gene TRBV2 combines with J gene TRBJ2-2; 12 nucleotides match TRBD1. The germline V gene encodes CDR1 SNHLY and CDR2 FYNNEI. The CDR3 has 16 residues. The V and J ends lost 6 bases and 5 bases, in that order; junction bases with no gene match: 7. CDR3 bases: TGTGCCAGCAGCGGGACAGGGGGCCGGGGGACCGGGGAGCTGTTTTTT. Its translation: CASSGTGGRGTGELFF.

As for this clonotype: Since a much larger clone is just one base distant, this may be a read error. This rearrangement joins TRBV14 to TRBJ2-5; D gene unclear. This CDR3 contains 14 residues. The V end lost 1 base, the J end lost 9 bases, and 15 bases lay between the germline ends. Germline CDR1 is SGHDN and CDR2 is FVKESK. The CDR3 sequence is CASSQGLSIGAQYF. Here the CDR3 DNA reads TGTGCCAGCAGCCAAGGTCTTAGTATTGGGGCCCAGTACTTC.

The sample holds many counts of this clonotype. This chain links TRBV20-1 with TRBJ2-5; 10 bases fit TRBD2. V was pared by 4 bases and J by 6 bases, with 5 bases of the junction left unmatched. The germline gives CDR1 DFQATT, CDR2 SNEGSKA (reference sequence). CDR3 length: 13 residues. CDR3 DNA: TGCAGTGCTATGAGCGGGAGGGGGAAGACCCAGTACTTC. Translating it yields CSAMSGRGKTQYF.

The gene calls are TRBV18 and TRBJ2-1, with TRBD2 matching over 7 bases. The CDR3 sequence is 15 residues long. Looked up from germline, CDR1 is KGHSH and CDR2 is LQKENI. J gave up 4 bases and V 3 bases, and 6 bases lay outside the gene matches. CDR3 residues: CASSPILAEYNEQFF. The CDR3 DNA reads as TGTGCCAGCTCACCCATTCTAGCGGAGTACAATGAGCAGTTCTTC.

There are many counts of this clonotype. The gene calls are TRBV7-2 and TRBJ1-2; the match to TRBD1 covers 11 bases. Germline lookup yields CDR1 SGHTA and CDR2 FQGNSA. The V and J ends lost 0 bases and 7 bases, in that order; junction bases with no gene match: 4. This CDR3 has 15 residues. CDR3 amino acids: CASSLAGQGARGYTF. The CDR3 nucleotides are TGTGCCAGCAGCTTAGCCGGACAGGGGGCGCGTGGCTACACCTTC.

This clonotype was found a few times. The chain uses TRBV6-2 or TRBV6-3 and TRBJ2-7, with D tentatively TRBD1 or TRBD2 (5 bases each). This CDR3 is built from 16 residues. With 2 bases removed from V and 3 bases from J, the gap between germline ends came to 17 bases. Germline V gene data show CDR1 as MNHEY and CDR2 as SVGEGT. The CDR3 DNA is TGTGCCAGCAGTTACGGTGGGGGTCAGGGTGTCTACGAGCAGTACTTC. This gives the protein CASSYGGGQGVYEQYF.

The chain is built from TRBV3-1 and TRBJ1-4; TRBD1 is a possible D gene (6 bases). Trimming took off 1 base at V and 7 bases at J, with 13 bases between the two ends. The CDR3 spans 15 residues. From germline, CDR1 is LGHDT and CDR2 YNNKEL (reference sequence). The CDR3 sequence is CASSQGGTSGEKLFF. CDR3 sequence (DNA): TGTGCCAGCAGCCAAGGAGGGACATCTGGTGAAAAACTGTTTTTT.

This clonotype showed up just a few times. Here the CDR3 reads CASSYSRGFTYEQYF. For the CDR3, the DNA is TGTGCCAGCAGTTACTCGCGTGGTTTCACCTACGAGCAGTACTTC. This chain joins TRBV6-6 and TRBJ2-7, with no clear D. Germline CDR1 and CDR2: MNHNY and SVGAGI (reference sequence). V lost 0 bases to trimming and J lost 2 bases, with 11 bases between them. There are 15 residues in the CDR3.